This TCR beta chain came from a study of T-cell memory formation after mild COVID-19 (dated by TCRdb to the early 2020s). For the wider study: Most TCR sequence clusters were specific to one of the two donors. Longitudinal TCRalpha and TCRbeta repertoire sequencing tracked T-cell clones expanding and contracting after mild COVID-19 in a couple of donors. The cohort comprised two young, previously healthy adult volunteers, one female and one male. Findings and caveats that apply to the study as a whole: SARS-CoV-2 specificity was not confirmed for the second-wave clones peaking on day 37. The detection of some responding clones in pre-infection memory suggests that pre-existing cross-reactive memory T cells joined the SARS-CoV-2 response. Contracting CD4+ clones turned up mainly in the CM and EM memory subsets, whereas EMRA was where CD8+ clones were enriched. Balanced CD4/CD8 phenotypes were observed for clones contracting from day 15 to 85, whereas a bias towards CD4+ was observed for a second wave of clones expanding from day 15 to 37. The study included only a couple of mild cases, and larger cohorts that include severe cases with pre-infection samples were judged to be necessary.

As concerns this clonotype: Its antigen target is currently unknown. No quality values exist for individual bases; no much larger clone is one base distant.

Sequencing relied on an Illumina NovaSeq 6000. TCRalpha and TCRbeta cDNA libraries were built by 5'RACE with constant-segment primers, adding sample barcodes and unique molecular identifiers. RNA was extracted from every sample with Trizol reagent. The libraries were amplified in two PCR steps, and the second step added a second sample barcode and Illumina TruSeq adapters. Sequencing of libraries was performed on an Illumina NovaSeq with 2 x 150 bp paired-end reads. In the original analysis: Reads were demultiplexed and collapsed into UMI-guided consensus sequences with migec v1.2.7. Using mixcr v2.1.11, UMI consensuses were aligned to TRA and TRB V and J templates and then assembled into clonotypes. Clonotypes were classified as expanded or contracted when called significant by both edgeR and NoisET, with noise models trained on biological replicates. For edgeR calls, the thresholds were a false discovery rate-adjusted p below 0.01 and a log2 fold-change of 1. As an exploratory analysis of dynamics, max-normalized trajectories of the 1000 most abundant clonotypes were examined with PCA combined with hierarchical clustering. Separately sequenced CD4+ and CD8+ repertoires were used to assign a CD4 or CD8 phenotype to each responding clone. TCRdb ran its own pipeline on the public reads, namely fastp trimming at Q25 and MiXCR clone calling, and kept in-frame beta chains. Under each unique CDR3 protein, matching rows form one entry showing the most common genes and DNA. The V and J calls were not made by the authors but by TCRdb's processing. The sample contains roughly 200,000 distinct CDR3 sequences, around 20% of them found a single time. The ten largest clones represent roughly 2.3% of the sample.

The V end loses 4 bases and the J end loses 3 bases, and a stretch of 12 bases separates them. Reading the germline V gene gives CDR1 MNHEY and CDR2 SVGAGI. The CDR3 runs 14 residues from the cysteine to the phenylalanine. CDR3 DNA is the only sequence kept; it has 42 bases, read in frame from the first base. Ficoll-Paque density gradient centrifugation was used to isolate PBMCs. The specimen was PBMCs or a T cell subset sorted from them (not recorded which). The TCR was taken from an adult woman who had mild COVID-19 (a few samples of this study predate the infection). The sample titles of this study are shuffled in the database, so cell type and time point are left out; the donor was told from shared clones. The rearrangement joined TRBV6-5 to TRBJ2-5, with TRBD2 tentatively as D gene (6 bases match). The sequence in DNA is TGTGCCAGCAGTTCGGACTACCCCAAAGAGACCCAGTACTTC. Its translation reads: CASSSDYPKETQYF.